These 10 T cell receptor beta chains originate from one sample sequenced in a study of T cells after posttransplantation cyclophosphamide. Clones were sequenced by immunoSEQ multiplex PCR, and TCRdb holds only the in-frame ones, with some missing. This table has about 18,000 clones, roughly 76% appearing once. Treatment was busulfan-fludarabine conditioning, a marrow graft, and cyclophosphamide on days +3 and +4. The sequences come from CD8+ T cells sorted from PBMCs, collected 1903 days after a stem cell transplant with posttransplant cyclophosphamide. Receptors were obtained from a female patient aged 40-49 years who received an allogeneic stem cell transplant from a related donor, was CMV-positive, and had no GVHD. Part of the T cell pool may stem from the graft donor.

The genes are TRBV6-1 and TRBJ2-2; 8 bases are a match to TRBD1. CDR1 MNHNS and CDR2 SASEGT come from the germline V gene. This CDR3 spans 17 amino acids. The ends lost 2 bases at V and 6 bases at J; junction bases unmatched: 11. CDR3 region: CASSEPPGQGYAGELFF. The CDR3, as DNA: TGTGCCAGCAGTGAACCTCCAGGACAGGGTTATGCCGGGGAGCTGTTTTTT.

This clone came up a few times. This sequence joins TRBV6-6 and TRBJ2-1; 12 bases agree with TRBD2. Germline lookup yields CDR1 MNHNY and CDR2 SVGAGI (reference sequence). The CDR3 has 15 amino acids. Losses at the gene ends were 1 base for V and 7 bases for J; bases not matched to a gene: 2. The CDR3 sequence: CASSYLTSGGNEQFF. The CDR3 DNA sequence: TGTGCCAGCAGTTACTTGACTAGCGGGGGTAATGAGCAGTTCTTC.

In its sample, this clone was seen a few times. V and J are TRBV2 and TRBJ1-5; D not resolved. CDR1 and CDR2 (germline): SNHLY, FYNNEI. Trimming took off 8 bases at V and 7 bases at J, with 12 bases between the two ends. The CDR3 has 12 amino acids. CDR3 sequence reads: CASGGLGQPQHF. CDR3 sequence (DNA): TGTGCCAGCGGAGGATTGGGGCAGCCCCAGCATTTT. The full variable domain, its missing parts supplied by reference TRBV2 and TRBJ1-5, is EPEVTQTPSHQVTQMGQEVILRCVPISNHLYFYWYRQILGQKVEFLVSFYNNEISEKSEIFDDQFSVERPDGSNFTLKIRSTKLEDSAMYFCASGGLGQPQHFGDGTRLSIL.

This chain joins TRBV4-1 and TRBJ2-7; TRBD1 matches at 9 bases. With V trimmed by 1 base and J by 2 bases, 9 bases remained unmatched. CDR1 and CDR2 (germline): MGHRA, YSYEKL. This CDR3 comprises 17 residues. The CDR3 DNA reads as TGCGCCAGCAGCCAAGGCACGCTCCGGGACAGGGCCTACGAGCAGTACTTC. Its protein is CASSQGTLRDRAYEQYF.

The genes are TRBV4-1 and TRBJ2-6, with 9 bases fitting TRBD1. CDR3 size: 19 residues. The V segment lost 4 bases and the J segment 4 bases; nucleotides outside the gene matches: 14. Germline lookup yields CDR1 MGHRA and CDR2 YSYEKL. CDR3 amino acids: CASSPIPGQGAIGANVLTF. CDR3 sequence (DNA): TGCGCCAGCAGCCCCATCCCGGGACAGGGCGCGATAGGGGCCAACGTCCTGACTTTC.

The chain has TRBV11-3 and TRBJ1-3; D is ambiguous. This CDR3 contains 16 residues. V lost 1 base to trimming and J lost 0 bases, with 10 bases between them. Germline lookup yields CDR1 SGHNT and CDR2 YENEEA. The CDR3 loop reads CASSLGLSDSGNTIYF. Here the CDR3 DNA reads TGTGCCAGCAGCTTAGGGCTCAGCGACTCTGGAAACACCATATATTTT.

This clone is medium-sized (0.01 to 0.1%) in the sample. The chain uses TRBV9 and TRBJ2-3; TRBD2 matches at 8 bases. This CDR3 has 14 amino acids. V trimming: 3 bases; J trimming: 6 bases; junction bases outside the gene matches: 6. Germline lookup yields CDR1 SGDLS and CDR2 YYNGEE. The CDR3 DNA sequence: TGTGCCAGCAGCGCGGGAGGGGGACCCGATACGCAGTATTTT. Translated: CASSAGGGPDTQYF.

The genes are TRBV14 and TRBJ2-7; 10 nucleotides align to TRBD1. The CDR3 is 18 amino acids. Germline V CDR1 and CDR2: SGHDN, FVKESK. Germline trimming cut 0 bases from V and 3 bases from J; bases unmatched to any gene: 11. CDR3 residues: CASSQDSGKGQGVYEQYF. The CDR3 nucleotides read TGTGCCAGCAGCCAAGATAGCGGAAAAGGACAGGGGGTCTACGAGCAGTACTTC. Looking up the rest from reference TRBV14 and TRBJ2-7 gives the full variable domain: EAGVTQFPSHSVIEKGQTVTLRCDPISGHDNLYWYRRVMGKEIKFLLHFVKESKQDESGMPNNRFLAERTGGTYSTLKVQPAELEDSGVYFCASSQDSGKGQGVYEQYFGPGTRLTVT.

The chain employs TRBV6-1 and TRBJ1-1; perhaps TRBD1 as D (5 bases). Trimming removed 3 bases at V and 5 bases at J, with 19 bases between. The CDR3 consists of 16 residues. CDR1 MNHNS and CDR2 SASEGT come from the germline V gene. CDR3 nucleotide sequence: TGTGCCAGCAGTGAGGGATCAGGGCAGGGAAATACTGAAGCTTTCTTT. It yields the protein CASSEGSGQGNTEAFF.

The chain joins TRBV18 to TRBJ2-7, with 8 nucleotides matching TRBD1. Trimming at V came to 3 bases and at J to 4 bases, leaving 5 bases not matched to a gene. CDR3 size: 14 residues. Germline V gives CDR1 KGHSH, CDR2 LQKENI. CDR3 protein: CASSPTGELYEQYF. CDR3 nucleotide sequence: TGTGCCAGCTCACCGACAGGGGAGCTGTACGAGCAGTACTTC.